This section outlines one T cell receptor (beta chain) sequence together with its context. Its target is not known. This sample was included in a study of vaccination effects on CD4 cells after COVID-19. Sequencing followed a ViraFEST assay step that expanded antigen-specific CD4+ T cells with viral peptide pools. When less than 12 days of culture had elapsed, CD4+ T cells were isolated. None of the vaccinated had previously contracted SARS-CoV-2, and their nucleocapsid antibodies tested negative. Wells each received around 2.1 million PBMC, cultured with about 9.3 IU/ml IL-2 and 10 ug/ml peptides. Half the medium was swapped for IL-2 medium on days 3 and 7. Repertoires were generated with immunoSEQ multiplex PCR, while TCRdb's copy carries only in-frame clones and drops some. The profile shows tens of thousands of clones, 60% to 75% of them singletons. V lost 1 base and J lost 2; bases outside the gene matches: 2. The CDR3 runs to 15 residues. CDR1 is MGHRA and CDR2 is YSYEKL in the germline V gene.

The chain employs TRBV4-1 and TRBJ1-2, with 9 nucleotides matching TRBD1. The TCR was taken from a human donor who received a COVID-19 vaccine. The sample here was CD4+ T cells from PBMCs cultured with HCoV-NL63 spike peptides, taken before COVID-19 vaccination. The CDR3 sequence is CASSQGQGGNYGYTF. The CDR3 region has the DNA TGCGCCAGCAGCCAAGGACAGGGGGGGAACTATGGCTACACCTTC.